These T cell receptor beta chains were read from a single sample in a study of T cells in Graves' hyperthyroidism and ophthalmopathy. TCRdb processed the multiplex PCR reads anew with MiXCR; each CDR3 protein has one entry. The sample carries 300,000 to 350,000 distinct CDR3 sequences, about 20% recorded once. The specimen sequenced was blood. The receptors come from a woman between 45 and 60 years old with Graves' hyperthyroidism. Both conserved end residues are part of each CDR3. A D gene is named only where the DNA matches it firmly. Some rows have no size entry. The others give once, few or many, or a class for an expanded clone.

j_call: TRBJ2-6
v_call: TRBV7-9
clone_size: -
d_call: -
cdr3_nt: TGTGCCAGCAGCTACGGGACCGGGCTACTTGGGGCCAACGTCCTGACTTTC
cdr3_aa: CASSYGTGLLGANVLTF

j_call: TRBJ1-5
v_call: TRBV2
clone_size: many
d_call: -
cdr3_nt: TGTGCCAGCAGTGTGGGCAGTTATAGCAATCAGCCCCAGCATTTT
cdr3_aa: CASSVGSYSNQPQHF

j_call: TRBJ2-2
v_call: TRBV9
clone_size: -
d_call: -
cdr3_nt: TGTGCCAGCAGCGTAGCGAAGCTCTCCGGGGAGCTGTTTTTT
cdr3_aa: CASSVAKLSGELFF

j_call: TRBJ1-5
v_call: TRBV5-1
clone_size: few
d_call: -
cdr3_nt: TGCGCCAGCAGTCGAGACGGTACAGGCAATCAGCCCCAGCATTTT
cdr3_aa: CASSRDGTGNQPQHF

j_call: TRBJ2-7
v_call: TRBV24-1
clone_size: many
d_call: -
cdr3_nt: TGTGCCACCAGTGACGGGTCCTACGAGCAGTACTTC
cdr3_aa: CATSDGSYEQYF

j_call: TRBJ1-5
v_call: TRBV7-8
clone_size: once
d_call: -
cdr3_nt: TGTGCCAGCAGCTTAAACAGCGGGGGTGGCAATCAGCCCCAGCATTTT
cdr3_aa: CASSLNSGGGNQPQHF

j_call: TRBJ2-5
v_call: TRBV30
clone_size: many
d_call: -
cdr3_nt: TGTGCCTGGGGGGGGGACAGGAGCCAAGAGACCCAGTACTTC
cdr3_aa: CAWGGDRSQETQYF

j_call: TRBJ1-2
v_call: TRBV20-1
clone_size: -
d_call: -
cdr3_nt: TGCAGTGGATCCCAACCCGGGGAGAGGTTACGTTATGGCTACACCTTC
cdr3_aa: CSGSQPGERLRYGYTF

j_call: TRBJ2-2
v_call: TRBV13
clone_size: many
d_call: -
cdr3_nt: TGTGCCAGCAGCTTAGATGGACACAACACCGGGGAGCTGTTTTTT
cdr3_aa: CASSLDGHNTGELFF

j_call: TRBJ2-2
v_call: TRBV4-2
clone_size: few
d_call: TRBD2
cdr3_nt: TGTGCCAGCAGCCAAGGGCGGGGGGCGAACACCGGGGAGCTGTTTTTT
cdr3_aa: CASSQGRGANTGELFF

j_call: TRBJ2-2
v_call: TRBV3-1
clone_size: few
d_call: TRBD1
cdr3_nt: TGTGCCAGCAGGATAGGGGGCTACACCGGGGAGCTGTTTTTT
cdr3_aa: CASRIGGYTGELFF

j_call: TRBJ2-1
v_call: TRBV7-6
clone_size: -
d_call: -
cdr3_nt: TGTGCCAGCAGCATCGACAGGGAGGGTGAGCAGTTCTTC
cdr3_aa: CASSIDREGEQFF

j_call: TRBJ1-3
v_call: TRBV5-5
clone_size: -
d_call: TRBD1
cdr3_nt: TGTGCCAGCAGCTCGAGGGACAGGGCATCCACCATATATTTT
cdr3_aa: CASSSRDRASTIYF

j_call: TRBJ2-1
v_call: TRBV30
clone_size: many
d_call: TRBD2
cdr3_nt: TGTGCCTGGAGTAGGGAGGGAGGGCCGGATGAGCAGTTCTTC
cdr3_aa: CAWSREGGPDEQFF

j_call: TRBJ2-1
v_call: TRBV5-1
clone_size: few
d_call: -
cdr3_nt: TGCGCCAGCAGCCCAGTACACAATGAGCAGTTCTTC
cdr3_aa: CASSPVHNEQFF

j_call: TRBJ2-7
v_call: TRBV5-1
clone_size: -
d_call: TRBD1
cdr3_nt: TGTGCCAGCAGCCGACAGGGTAGCCTGGACGAGCAGTACTTC
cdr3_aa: CASSRQGSLDEQYF

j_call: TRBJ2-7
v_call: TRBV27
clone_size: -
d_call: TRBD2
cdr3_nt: TGTGCCAGCGGCCGACTAGCGGGAGCTAGGTACGAGCAGTACTTC
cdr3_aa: CASGRLAGARYEQYF

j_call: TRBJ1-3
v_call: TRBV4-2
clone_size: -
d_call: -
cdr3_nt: TGTGCCAGCAGCTTCTCGACAGGCCCCTCTGGAAACACCATATATTTT
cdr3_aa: CASSFSTGPSGNTIYF

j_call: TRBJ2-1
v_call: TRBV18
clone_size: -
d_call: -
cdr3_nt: TGTGCCAGCTCGGGCCCCAGTTCCTACAATGAGCAGTTCTTC
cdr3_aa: CASSGPSSYNEQFF